The next 14 T cell receptor beta chains were all read from a single sample in a study of identical twins. TCRdb re-derived calls from the 5' RACE reads in MiXCR, one entry per CDR3 protein. Of 600,000 to 800,000 distinct CDR3 sequences detected, 21% appear once; the ten largest clones hold roughly 4%. The same sample was also used in a study of T cells expressing NK-cell markers.

Sequencing was carried out using PBMCs. These receptors were taken from a woman aged 18-30 years in good health.

The chain carries TRBV20-1 and TRBJ2-1; 8 bases line up with TRBD2. The germline gives CDR1 DFQATT, CDR2 SNEGSKA (reference sequence). This CDR3 is built from 18 residues. The J segment lost 3 bases and the V segment lost 2 bases, leaving 15 bases of the junction unmatched. The CDR3 DNA reads TGCAGTGCTAGACCGTTTAAGGACCTAGCGGGCTACTACAATGAGCAGTTCTTC. Translated: CSARPFKDLAGYYNEQFF.

This rearrangement joins TRBV19 to TRBJ1-1; D is undetermined. From germline, CDR1 is LNHDA and CDR2 SQIVND (reference sequence). Trimming removed 6 bases at V and 10 bases at J, with 27 bases between. The CDR3 spans 16 residues. The CDR3 DNA reads TGTGCCAGTAGCTCCCAACCGCGTCGCTTCGGGTCGGGAGCTTTCTTT. It encodes CASSSQPRRFGSGAFF.

The V gene is TRBV5-1, the J gene TRBJ2-7, with TRBD1 matching 7 bases. The ends lost 4 bases at V and 0 bases at J; junction bases unmatched: 4. CDR1 and CDR2 (germline): SGHRS, YFSETQ. This CDR3 region has 14 residues. For the CDR3, the DNA is TGCGCCAGCAGCAATAGGGACAGCTCCTACGAGCAGTACTTC. Translated: CASSNRDSSYEQYF.

J is TRBJ2-1 and V is TRBV24-1; the D gene is possibly TRBD2 (6 bases). V was clipped by 3 bases and J by 10 bases, with 21 bases between them. Germline V gene data show CDR1 as KGHDR and CDR2 as SFDVKD. The CDR3 has 16 amino acids. The DNA for the CDR3 is TGTGCCACCAGTGATCAAGACGGGGAGGCGCCCTTCGAGCAGTTCTTC. Residues: CATSDQDGEAPFEQFF.

The V and J genes are TRBV3-1 and TRBJ1-1, with 9 positions matching TRBD1. Germline V gene sequence: CDR1 LGHDT, CDR2 YNNKEL (reference sequence). Losses at the gene ends were 4 bases for V and 6 bases for J; bases not matched to a gene: 6. The CDR3 loop spans 14 amino acids. The CDR3 here is CASSPGTGSAEAFF. The CDR3, as DNA: TGTGCCAGCAGCCCGGGGACAGGGTCAGCTGAAGCTTTCTTT.

The genes are TRBV7-9 and TRBJ2-5; TRBD2 matches 9 bases. After removal of 5 bases from V and 1 base from J, the junction contained 5 bases not matched to a gene. CDR1 and CDR2 (germline): SEHNR, FQNEAQ (reference sequence). This CDR3 has 15 residues. The CDR3 DNA follows: TGTGCCAGCAGCATAAAGACTAGCGGCCAAGAGACCCAGTACTTC. Translation: CASSIKTSGQETQYF.

The chain employs TRBV14 and TRBJ2-3; D ambiguous. With 1 base removed from V and 1 base from J, the gap between germline ends came to 9 bases. The CDR3 runs to 15 residues. Germline-derived CDR1 and CDR2 are SGHDN and FVKESK. The CDR3, as DNA: TGTGCCAGCAGCCAAGTTGGGTCTCGCACAGATACGCAGTATTTT. Its protein is CASSQVGSRTDTQYF.

This clonotype was counted only a few times. V usage is TRBV4-3 and J usage is TRBJ2-3; possibly TRBD2 for D (5 bases). The V and J ends lost 5 bases and 0 bases respectively, with 12 bases between them. The CDR3 is 15 amino acids. Germline values: CDR1 LGHNA, CDR2 YSLEER. The CDR3 DNA reads TGCGCCAGCAGCGGACTTGTCGCTAGCACAGATACGCAGTATTTT. It translates to CASSGLVASTDTQYF.

This clonotype showed up just a few times. The chain employs TRBV10-3 and TRBJ2-5; 9 bases line up with TRBD2. The CDR3 sequence is 13 residues long. CDR1 ENHRY and CDR2 SYGVKD come from the germline V gene. Trimming at V came to 8 bases and at J to 4 bases, leaving 5 bases not matched to a gene. CDR3 in DNA: TGTGCCATCCGAGCGGGAGGCGGAGAGACCCAGTACTTC. Amino acid sequence: CAIRAGGGETQYF.

The CDR3 loop reads CASSSEPGLVKQFF. CDR3 nucleotide sequence: TGTGCCAGCAGCTCTGAACCGGGACTAGTGAAGCAGTTCTTC. The chain links TRBV6-1 to TRBJ2-1; 8 positions agree with TRBD2. The germline gives CDR1 MNHNS, CDR2 SASEGT. This CDR3 spans 14 amino acids. V lost 6 bases to trimming and J lost 11 bases; unmatched junction nucleotides: 12.

Only a few counts were recorded for this clonotype. V gene TRBV5-5 combines with J gene TRBJ2-1; D remains unclear. Trimming took off 1 base at V and 7 bases at J, with 9 bases between the two ends. There are 13 residues in the CDR3. Germline values: CDR1 SGHKS, CDR2 YYEKEE (reference sequence). In nucleotides, the CDR3 is TGTGCCAGCAGCTTGTCCCAGTTAAATGAGCAGTTCTTC. This codes for CASSLSQLNEQFF.

This clonotype has just a few counts. This chain links TRBV6-5 with TRBJ2-7, with 9 positions matching TRBD2. The CDR3 covers 15 residues. V dropped 2 bases and J dropped 2; count of bases not matched to a gene: 4. The V gene's germline CDR1 is MNHEY and CDR2 SVGAGI. The CDR3 region has the DNA TGTGCCAGCAGTTACCGACTAGCGGCAACCTACGAGCAGTACTTC. This translates into CASSYRLAATYEQYF.

This clonotype was observed a few times. The chain employs TRBV28 and TRBJ2-1; 12 bases line up with TRBD1. Losses at the gene ends were 3 bases for V and 8 bases for J; bases not matched to a gene: 11. The germline gives CDR1 MDHEN, CDR2 SYDVKM. The CDR3 runs to 17 residues. The CDR3, as DNA: TGTGCCAGCAGTTTTAATCATAGGGGACAGGGGGCGGATGAGCAGTTCTTC. Translation gives CASSFNHRGQGADEQFF.

This clonotype occurred many times. The chain joins TRBV12-3 or TRBV12-4 to TRBJ1-1; D remains unclear. The CDR3 spans 15 residues. V shed 0 bases and J shed 0 bases, with 8 bases lying between them. For the CDR3, the DNA is TGTGCCAGCAGTTTAGCGAAGATCTTGAACACTGAAGCTTTCTTT. Protein sequence: CASSLAKILNTEAFF.